This passage covers 23 T cell receptor beta chains from one sample sequenced in a study of cytomegalovirus exposure and HLA in healthy donors listed by TCRdb under 2017. Library method: the immunoSEQ multiplex PCR assay. A mixture of 60 forward primers for TCR Vbeta segments and 13 reverse primers for TCR Jbeta segments was used in the multiplex PCR. TCRdb re-hosts the immuneACCESS table, in-frame sequences only. Its copies lack some clones; in the studies checked, an unresolved V gene accounts for under half of them, and the cause for the rest is not known. This sample is represented by roughly 130,000 clones; around four fifths of them were singletons. The top ten constitute 5% to 5.5% of the sample. Sequenced material: PBMCs. These receptors all stem from a man younger than 40 in good health and CMV-seronegative.

The V gene is TRBV5-8, the J gene TRBJ2-1, with TRBD2 matching over 8 bases. Germline V lookup: CDR1 SGHTS, CDR2 YDEGEE. This CDR3 has 18 residues. J gave up 7 bases and V 1 base, and 16 bases lay outside the gene matches. The CDR3 DNA is TGTGCCAGCAGCTTGCACACCGGGACTAGTAAGCACCAGAATGAGCAGTTCTTC. Translated: CASSLHTGTSKHQNEQFF.

This clone is a singleton in its sample. The chain combines TRBV28 with TRBJ2-2, with D perhaps TRBD2 (6 bases). Germline V gene lookup returns CDR1 MDHEN and CDR2 SYDVKM. V lost 7 bases and J lost 2, with 14 bases in between. CDR3 size: 15 residues. The chain's CDR3 is CASTLGGKNTGELFF. CDR3 in DNA: TGTGCCAGCACCCTCGGGGGAAAAAACACCGGGGAGCTGTTTTTT. The full variable domain, rest sourced from reference TRBV28 and TRBJ2-2, is DVKVTQSSRYLVKRTGEKVFLECVQDMDHENMFWYRQDPGLGLRLIYFSYDVKMKEKGDIPEGYSVSREKKERFSLILESASTNQTSMYLCASTLGGKNTGELFFGEGSRLTVL.

DNA of the CDR3: TGCGCCAGCAGCCTCACCCCGGGGACGGGGGGGAAAGAGACCCAGTACTTC. It specifies CASSLTPGTGGKETQYF. This chain connects TRBV5-1 to TRBJ2-5, with 8 nucleotides matching TRBD2. J was trimmed by 3 bases and V by 4 bases; bases with no gene match: 14. The CDR3 runs to 17 residues. The germline CDR1 and CDR2 sequences are SGHRS and YFSETQ.

This chain joins TRBV5-1 and TRBJ1-3; D gene unclear. V lost 1 base to trimming and J lost 0 bases, with 8 bases between them. The CDR3 runs to 15 residues. The V gene's germline CDR1 is SGHRS and CDR2 YFSETQ. Written as DNA, the CDR3 is TGCGCCAGCAGCTTGCTCGGTGACTCTGGAAACACCATATATTTT. Its translation is CASSLLGDSGNTIYF.

The V gene is TRBV10-1, the J gene TRBJ1-5, with 7 bases lining up with TRBD1. Germline CDR1 reads WNHNN; CDR2 reads SYGVQD (reference sequence). The junction had 17 bases not matched to a gene; V was cut back by 7 bases and J by 5 bases. This CDR3 has 17 amino acids. CDR3 region: CASNRIVTGAGDQPQHF. In DNA form, the CDR3 reads TGCGCCAGCAATAGAATCGTTACAGGGGCCGGGGATCAGCCCCAGCATTTT.

The genes are TRBV5-1 and TRBJ1-4, with D perhaps TRBD1 (6 bases). The V gene's germline CDR1 is SGHRS and CDR2 YFSETQ. The CDR3 covers 13 residues. V lost 7 bases, J lost 8 bases, and 15 bases lay in between. The CDR3 loop is CASRLGTTEKLFF. DNA for the CDR3: TGCGCCAGCCGCCTGGGGACAACCGAAAAACTGTTTTTT.

This chain joins TRBV7-2 and TRBJ2-7; TRBD2 agrees at 8 bases. J lost 4 bases, V lost 4 bases, and 9 bases had no gene match. CDR1 and CDR2 from the germline V gene are SGHTA and FQGNSA. The CDR3 spans 15 residues. This CDR3 reads CASSSVAGSGYEQYF. For the CDR3, the DNA is TGTGCCAGCAGCTCGGTAGCGGGGTCCGGATACGAGCAGTACTTC. Based on the CDR3 plus reference TRBV7-2 and TRBJ2-7, the full variable domain is GAGVSQSPSNKVTEKGKDVELRCDPISGHTALYWYRQSLGQGLEFLIYFQGNSAPDKSGLPSDRFSAERTGGSVSTLTIQRTQQEDSAVYLCASSSVAGSGYEQYFGPGTRLTVT.

This chain joins TRBV9 and TRBJ1-1, with 8 nucleotides matching TRBD1. After removal of 3 bases from V and 1 base from J, the junction contained 5 bases not matched to a gene. Germline CDR1 SGDLS, CDR2 YYNGEE. The CDR3 sequence is 15 residues long. The CDR3 DNA follows: TGTGCCAGCAGCGGTTGGGGGACAGGGAACACTGAAGCTTTCTTT. Translation: CASSGWGTGNTEAFF.

This chain connects TRBV9 to TRBJ2-7; D unresolved. CDR1 and CDR2 from the germline V gene are SGDLS and YYNGEE. Trimming took off 1 base at V and 5 bases at J, with 10 bases between the two ends. The CDR3 runs 13 residues. The CDR3 here is CASSVSGLNEQYF. The CDR3 DNA reads TGTGCCAGCAGCGTATCGGGTCTCAACGAGCAGTACTTC. Combining the CDR3 with reference TRBV9 and TRBJ2-7 gives the whole variable domain DSGVTQTPKHLITATGQRVTLRCSPRSGDLSVYWYQQSLDQGLQFLIQYYNGEERAKGNILERFSAQQFPDLHSELNLSSLELGDSALYFCASSVSGLNEQYFGPGTRLTVT.

In its sample, this clone was seen once. The chain uses TRBV7-2 and TRBJ2-7, with a weak D call TRBD1 (6 bases). Germline CDR1 is SGHTA and CDR2 is FQGNSA. The CDR3 has 15 amino acids. Trimming removed 5 bases at V and 4 bases at J, with 18 bases between. In DNA form, the CDR3 reads TGTGCCAGCAGCCACCGGGACAAAAGGACTTACGAGCAGTACTTC. As protein: CASSHRDKRTYEQYF.

V is TRBV5-4 and J is TRBJ2-5, with TRBD1 matching 7 bases. The CDR3 has 14 residues. Germline CDR1 and CDR2: SGHNT and YYREEE (reference sequence). The V and J ends lost 3 bases and 3 bases, in that order; junction bases with no gene match: 5. The chain's CDR3 is CASSSRDREETQYF. CDR3 in DNA: TGTGCCAGCAGCTCCCGGGACAGAGAAGAGACCCAGTACTTC.

The chain employs TRBV6-5 and TRBJ1-6, with 8 bases fitting TRBD1. The CDR3 spans 14 residues. Germline V gene data show CDR1 as MNHEY and CDR2 as SVGAGI. V shed 6 bases and J 9 bases; nucleotides not matched to a gene: 7. This CDR3 reads CASRSGQGRSPLHF. In nucleotides, the CDR3 is TGTGCCAGCAGATCAGGACAGGGTCGTTCACCCCTCCACTTT.

The chain employs TRBV28 and TRBJ2-5; TRBD1 agrees at 7 bases. The trim removed 4 bases at V and 2 bases at J, leaving 10 bases unmatched. The CDR3 covers 16 residues. CDR1 and CDR2 from the germline V gene are MDHEN and SYDVKM. The CDR3 region is CASSSTGTEIQETQYF. The CDR3 nucleotides read TGTGCCAGCAGTTCCACCGGGACAGAGATACAAGAGACCCAGTACTTC.

This rearrangement joins TRBV4-2 to TRBJ2-6; D uncertain. Per germline, CDR1 LGHNA and CDR2 YNFKEQ. The CDR3 totals 16 residues. Trimming pared 0 bases from V and 0 bases from J, leaving 6 bases between. This CDR3 reads CASSQESGSGANVLTF. DNA for the CDR3: TGTGCCAGCAGCCAAGAGTCGGGCTCTGGGGCCAACGTCCTGACTTTC.

The CDR3 spells CSILAGGEQYF. In nucleotides, the CDR3 is TGCAGTATATTAGCGGGAGGCGAGCAGTACTTC. V and J are TRBV20-1 and TRBJ2-7, with 10 bases identical to TRBD2. Germline CDR1 reads DFQATT; CDR2 reads SNEGSKA (reference sequence). With 8 bases clipped from V and 6 bases from J, the junction kept 4 bases outside the gene matches. CDR3 size: 11 residues.

The gene calls are TRBV28 and TRBJ2-7; TRBD1 matches 9 bases. Trimming removed 6 bases from V and 1 base from J; junction bases left unmatched: 10. The length of the CDR3 is 16 residues. Looked up from germline, CDR1 is MDHEN and CDR2 is SYDVKM. The CDR3 bases are TGTGCCAGCAGGGGCGGGTCACAGGGGGCTTCCTACGAGCAGTACTTC. Amino acids: CASRGGSQGASYEQYF.

DNA for the CDR3: TGTGCCAGCAGTTTAGGGCAATCCCAGTTCTTC. Its translation is CASSLGQSQFF. This chain uses TRBV28 with TRBJ2-1; no reliable D call. The germline V and J ends were trimmed by 2 bases and 13 bases, with 9 bases remaining between them. Germline lookup yields CDR1 MDHEN and CDR2 SYDVKM. The CDR3 sequence is 11 residues long.

This chain links TRBV12-5 with TRBJ2-1; D is perhaps TRBD2 (5 bases). CDR3 length equals 13 residues. The V gene's germline CDR1 is LGHNT and CDR2 FRNRAP. The V end lost 6 bases, the J end lost 4 bases, and 10 bases lay between the germline ends. The CDR3 DNA reads TGTGCTAGTGGACGGGGAAATTACAATGAGCAGTTCTTC. Residues: CASGRGNYNEQFF.

The CDR3 region is CASSPTPDRDSYNEQFF. DNA for the CDR3: TGTGCCAGCAGCCCCACTCCCGACAGGGACTCCTACAATGAGCAGTTCTTC. The chain joins TRBV7-9 to TRBJ2-1; 7 bases align to TRBD1. The CDR3 sequence is 17 residues long. After removal of 5 bases from V and 0 bases from J, the junction contained 10 bases not matched to a gene. Germline CDR1 and CDR2: SEHNR and FQNEAQ (reference sequence). The variable domain in full, completed from reference TRBV7-9 and TRBJ2-1, reads DTGVSQNPRHKITKRGQNVTFRCDPISEHNRLYWYRQTLGQGPEFLTYFQNEAQLEKSRLLSDRFSAERPKGSFSTLEIQRTEQGDSAMYLCASSPTPDRDSYNEQFFGPGTRLTVL.

The CDR3 region has the DNA TGTGCCAGCCGGGACAGGTGGAAAGAAAAACTGTTTTTT. Translated: CASRDRWKEKLFF. The J gene is TRBJ1-4, the V gene TRBV7-8; 8 bases map to TRBD1. In germline, CDR1 is SGHVS, CDR2 FQNEAQ. The length of the CDR3 is 13 residues. Trimming cost V 8 bases and J 8 bases; bases outside gene matches: 7.

V is TRBV14 and J is TRBJ2-2, with D perhaps TRBD2 (5 bases). V was shortened by 6 bases and J by 4 bases, with 9 bases between the two germline ends. The CDR3 has 13 amino acids. The V gene's germline CDR1 is SGHDN and CDR2 FVKESK. The CDR3 spells CASRYTSTGELFF. The CDR3 region has the DNA TGTGCCAGCAGGTACACTAGCACCGGGGAGCTGTTTTTT.

This sequence joins TRBV5-1 and TRBJ2-5; D gene unclear. The CDR3 covers 13 residues. V was trimmed by 4 bases and J by 8 bases, leaving 15 bases between them. Germline V gene sequence: CDR1 SGHRS, CDR2 YFSETQ. The CDR3 DNA sequence: TGCGCCAGCAGCCAAAAGCTTACTACAACCCAGTACTTC. Its translation is CASSQKLTTTQYF.

The J gene is TRBJ1-2, the V gene TRBV2; no clear D gene. This CDR3 has 14 residues. The germline gives CDR1 SNHLY, CDR2 FYNNEI. The V and J ends lost 0 bases and 2 bases respectively, with 7 bases between them. In nucleotides, the CDR3 is TGTGCCAGCAGTGAAGCGCCCCAGAACTATGGCTACACCTTC. It codes for CASSEAPQNYGYTF.